Listed here are 7 T cell receptor beta chains from one sample, sequenced in a study of ipilimumab plus nivolumab after autologous stem cell transplantation (dated by TCRdb to about 2021). Libraries were constructed by the immunoSEQ multiplex PCR assay. As stored in TCRdb, this immuneACCESS dataset retains in-frame rearrangements with V and J assigned. A fraction of the clones does not appear; measured against another copy, unresolved V genes explain less than half of the discrepancy, and the remainder lacks a known reason. Within this sample are 37,000 or so clones, with 85% to 95% of them counted one time only. The leading ten clones occupy roughly 0.9% of the sample. This material consisted of PBMCs, taken in a trial of ipilimumab plus nivolumab as post-transplant consolidation. All receptors derive from a male donor with multiple myeloma.

The V gene is TRBV19, the J gene TRBJ1-5; the D is unclear. In germline, CDR1 is LNHDA, CDR2 SQIVND (reference sequence). This CDR3 is 17 amino acids long. V lost 7 bases, J lost 0 bases, and 19 bases lay in between. The DNA for the CDR3 is TGTGCCAGTACCACTCTCCGGATGGGGAATAGCAATCAGCCCCAGCATTTT. This translates into CASTTLRMGNSNQPQHF.

V usage is TRBV7-3 and J usage is TRBJ2-6; unclear D gene. CDR3 size: 15 residues. Germline V gives CDR1 SGHTA, CDR2 FQGTGA. V gave up 5 bases and J gave up 0 bases, with 8 bases separating them. The CDR3 nucleotides read TGTGCCAGCAGCCACGATAGCTCTGGGGCCAACGTCCTGACTTTC. It codes for CASSHDSSGANVLTF.

V is TRBV2 and J is TRBJ2-1; 8 nucleotides align to TRBD2. V gave up 6 bases and J gave up 6 bases; unmatched junction bases: 1. The CDR3 contains 12 residues. Germline V lookup: CDR1 SNHLY, CDR2 FYNNEI. The CDR3 nucleotides read TGTGCCAGCAGGGGACTAGTCAATGAGCAGTTCTTC. It translates to CASRGLVNEQFF.

The rearrangement uses TRBV19 and TRBJ2-3; D may correspond to TRBD1 or TRBD2 (5 bases each). The ends were cut back, 10 bases at V and 4 bases at J, with 15 bases in the middle. The CDR3 runs 13 residues. From germline, CDR1 is LNHDA and CDR2 SQIVND (reference sequence). The CDR3 DNA reads TGTGCCACCAGGGCCAAAGCGGCAGATACGCAGTATTTT. It specifies CATRAKAADTQYF.

This chain joins TRBV7-8 and TRBJ2-3; TRBD2 agrees at 12 bases. The trim removed 11 bases at V and 3 bases at J, leaving 18 bases unmatched. Germline CDR1 reads SGHVS; CDR2 reads FQNEAQ. The CDR3 totals 18 residues. In nucleotides, the CDR3 is TGTGCCTCGCCAGGGTCGAGAACTAGCGGGAGGCCAACAGATACGCAGTATTTT. It translates to CASPGSRTSGRPTDTQYF.

The J gene is TRBJ2-1, the V gene TRBV7-9; D gene ambiguous. The CDR3 is made up of 12 amino acids. V dropped 2 bases and J dropped 8 bases, with 7 bases sitting between them. Germline CDR1 reads SEHNR; CDR2 reads FQNEAQ (reference sequence). The CDR3 DNA is TGTGCCAGCAGCTTAACGTGGGATGAGCAGTTCTTC. Protein product: CASSLTWDEQFF.

V and J are TRBV7-9 and TRBJ2-1; 11 bases are shared with TRBD2. Germline V gene sequence: CDR1 SEHNR, CDR2 FQNEAQ (reference sequence). This CDR3 is 16 amino acids long. Trimming took 5 bases from V and 0 from J; bases not matched to a gene: 3. The CDR3 spells CASSQTSGNSYNEQFF. CDR3 nucleotide sequence: TGTGCCAGCAGCCAGACTAGCGGGAACTCCTACAATGAGCAGTTCTTC.